The 25 T cell receptor beta chains in this list originate from one sample, sequenced in a study of T cells in Graves' hyperthyroidism and ophthalmopathy. Amplified regions were TCR beta CDR3 sequences from RNA transcripts. A first-round RT-PCR of the TCR CDR3 used the HTBI primer set. TCRdb itself ran the multiplex PCR reads through MiXCR, one entry per CDR3 protein. The table has about 560,000 distinct CDR3 sequences, roughly 17% seen once. Sequencing was carried out using blood. These receptors came from a woman between 18 and 30 years old with Graves' hyperthyroidism.

The chain carries TRBV29-1 and TRBJ1-1; 7 positions match TRBD1. Germline V gene sequence: CDR1 SQVTM, CDR2 ANQGSEA. The CDR3 sequence is 13 residues long. Unmatched junction bases numbered 7, after V lost 4 bases and J lost 5 bases. CDR3 nucleotide sequence: TGCAGCGTTGGACAGGGCCTGGGGACTGAAGCTTTCTTT. Protein sequence: CSVGQGLGTEAFF.

Ten or more counts support this clonotype. This chain links TRBV29-1 with TRBJ2-7; the match to TRBD2 covers 10 bases. There are 13 residues in the CDR3. CDR1 is SQVTM and CDR2 is ANQGSEA in the germline V gene. The V gene end was trimmed by 7 bases and the J gene end by 4 bases; junction bases not matched to a gene: 7. DNA of the CDR3: TGCAGCGGTCTAGCGGGAGATGCGTACGAGCAGTACTTC. Protein product: CSGLAGDAYEQYF.

V is TRBV19 and J is TRBJ2-5; TRBD2 matches at 11 bases. The trim removed 4 bases at V and 5 bases at J, leaving 9 bases unmatched. CDR3 length: 16 residues. CDR1 is LNHDA and CDR2 is SQIVND in the germline V gene (reference sequence). The CDR3 region has the DNA TGTGCCAGTAGTAAACTAGCGGGAGACTCTCGGGAGACCCAGTACTTC. Amino acids: CASSKLAGDSRETQYF.

Ten or more counts support this clonotype. The chain joins TRBV28 to TRBJ2-5; 9 bases match TRBD2. Germline-derived CDR1 and CDR2 are MDHEN and SYDVKM. The CDR3 sequence is 15 residues long. V was clipped by 5 bases and J by 8 bases; unmatched bases: 12. Here the CDR3 reads CASSPGGGGLKTQYF. The CDR3 nucleotides read TGTGCCAGCAGTCCCGGCGGGGGGGGACTTAAAACCCAGTACTTC.

This chain joins TRBV29-1 and TRBJ1-2; TRBD1 is a possible D gene (6 bases). Trimming removed 3 bases from V and 2 bases from J, with 19 bases in between. This CDR3 comprises 16 residues. The germline V gene has CDR1 SQVTM and CDR2 ANQGSEA. The CDR3 region is CSVDLEGQGKNYGYTF. CDR3 DNA: TGCAGCGTTGACCTAGAAGGGCAGGGGAAGAACTATGGCTACACCTTC.

The chain combines TRBV7-8 with TRBJ2-5; 7 bases line up with TRBD1. This CDR3 has 14 amino acids. J gave up 2 bases and V 4 bases, and 4 bases lay outside the gene matches. The germline gives CDR1 SGHVS, CDR2 FQNEAQ. DNA for the CDR3: TGTGCCAGCAGCTACGGGACAGTGCAAGAGACCCAGTACTTC. Protein sequence: CASSYGTVQETQYF.

V usage is TRBV20-1 and J usage is TRBJ1-2; no clear D. The length of the CDR3 is 11 residues. The V gene's germline CDR1 is DFQATT and CDR2 SNEGSKA (reference sequence). Trimming stripped 7 bases from V and 5 bases from J, with 11 bases between. CDR3 bases: TGCAGTGGGGAGTCGGCGTATGGCTACACCTTC. This sequence encodes CSGESAYGYTF.

In its sample, this clonotype was seen many times. This chain joins TRBV11-2 and TRBJ2-1, with a tentative D call TRBD2 (6 bases). The CDR3 sequence is 17 residues long. Germline V gene lookup returns CDR1 SGHAT and CDR2 FQNNGV. Trimming removed 1 base at V and 6 bases at J, with 19 bases between. CDR3 in amino acids: CASSLVLAGPGSNEQFF. DNA of the CDR3: TGTGCCAGCAGCTTAGTTTTGGCGGGACCGGGCAGCAATGAGCAGTTCTTC.

In this sample, this clonotype turned up a few times. The chain couples TRBV20-1 to TRBJ1-3, with D possibly being TRBD1 (5 bases). CDR3 length equals 13 residues. V shed 7 bases and J shed 1 base, with 11 bases lying between them. Germline V gene data show CDR1 as DFQATT and CDR2 as SNEGSKA (reference sequence). Here the CDR3 reads CSGIGGSGNTIYF. Written as DNA, the CDR3 is TGCAGTGGAATTGGGGGATCTGGAAACACCATATATTTT.

This clonotype came up a few times. The chain couples TRBV12-3 or TRBV12-4 to TRBJ1-1; D may be TRBD1 (6 bases). V was pared by 6 bases and J by 1 base, with 12 bases between. The CDR3 is made up of 14 amino acids. The DNA for the CDR3 is TGTGCCAGCAGCATGGGGGCACGGAACACTGAAGCTTTCTTT. Its protein is CASSMGARNTEAFF.

In this sample, this clonotype turned up many times. The chain joins TRBV7-2 to TRBJ1-2; 7 nucleotides agree with TRBD1. In germline, CDR1 is SGHTA, CDR2 FQGNSA. The CDR3 totals 16 residues. The junction had 11 bases not matched to a gene; V was cut back by 5 bases and J by 2 bases. CDR3 DNA sequence: TGTGCCAGCAGCCCGGACAGGACCAACGTCAACTATGGCTACACCTTC. It yields the protein CASSPDRTNVNYGYTF.

J is TRBJ2-7 and V is TRBV4-2; 9 bases are a match to TRBD2. This CDR3 has 15 residues. From germline, CDR1 is LGHNA and CDR2 YNFKEQ. Trimming removed 1 base from V and 5 bases from J; junction bases left unmatched: 6. CDR3 bases: TGTGCCAGCAGCCAAGTAGGCGGGGGGGACGACGAGCAGTACTTC. This sequence encodes CASSQVGGGDDEQYF.

This clonotype was counted ten times or more. The rearrangement joins TRBV2 to TRBJ1-1, with 7 bases fitting TRBD1. With V trimmed by 6 bases and J by 2 bases, 6 bases remained unmatched. There are 14 residues in the CDR3. Germline CDR1 is SNHLY and CDR2 is FYNNEI. The CDR3, as DNA: TGTGCCAGCAGCGAGGACAGGTTCAACACTGAAGCTTTCTTT. Its protein is CASSEDRFNTEAFF.

This chain connects TRBV6-1 to TRBJ2-1; tentative D call: TRBD2 (6 bases). The CDR3 length is 14 residues. V was pared by 4 bases and J by 9 bases, with 16 bases between. Germline CDR1 and CDR2: MNHNS and SASEGT. CDR3 in DNA: TGTGCCAGCAGTGGGGGACTGGCTACTGTTGAGCAGTTCTTC. It codes for CASSGGLATVEQFF.

This clonotype was seen more than once but under ten times. The rearrangement joins TRBV19 to TRBJ2-1; D may be TRBD1 (6 bases). Trimming took 11 bases from V and 0 from J, leaving 8 bases between them. Germline-derived CDR1 and CDR2 are LNHDA and SQIVND (reference sequence). This CDR3 contains 12 residues. The CDR3 loop reads CAVDSSYNEQFF. CDR3 sequence (DNA): TGTGCCGTGGACAGCTCCTACAATGAGCAGTTCTTC.

This clonotype was counted many times. The V call is TRBV13, the J call TRBJ2-7; the D gene is possibly TRBD2 (5 bases). CDR1 is PRHDT, CDR2 FYEKMQ, per germline (reference sequence). The CDR3 covers 15 residues. V lost 1 base, J lost 5 bases, and 15 bases lay in between. CDR3 residues: CASSLAGPGSHEQYF. In nucleotides, the CDR3 is TGTGCCAGCAGCTTAGCTGGGCCGGGATCCCACGAGCAGTACTTC.

This clonotype was seen many times. V and J are TRBV28 and TRBJ1-2; D is undetermined. CDR1 and CDR2 (germline): MDHEN, SYDVKM. V dropped 6 bases and J dropped 4 bases, with 9 bases sitting between them. The CDR3 consists of 12 residues. The CDR3 spells CASRDGIYGYTF. Here the CDR3 DNA reads TGTGCCAGCAGGGACGGGATCTATGGCTACACCTTC.

This clonotype showed up many times. The chain combines TRBV3-1 with TRBJ2-7; D not resolved. CDR3 length: 13 amino acids. Germline CDR1 is LGHDT and CDR2 is YNNKEL (reference sequence). V lost 1 base to trimming and J lost 6 bases, with 10 bases between them. The CDR3 DNA follows: TGTGCCAGCAGCCAAGCTCACAGCCGCGAGCAGTACTTC. Its protein is CASSQAHSREQYF.

The chain is built from TRBV29-1 and TRBJ2-7; D is perhaps TRBD2 (6 bases). CDR1 is SQVTM, CDR2 ANQGSEA, per germline. This CDR3 has 13 residues. With 1 base removed from V and 0 bases from J, the gap between germline ends came to 7 bases. The CDR3 sequence is CSVEGSGSYEQYF. The CDR3 nucleotides are TGCAGCGTTGAAGGTAGCGGCTCCTACGAGCAGTACTTC.

This clonotype was observed a few times. The chain is built from TRBV29-1 and TRBJ2-3; D remains unclear. CDR1 is SQVTM, CDR2 ANQGSEA, per germline. The CDR3 consists of 16 residues. With 1 base removed from V and 3 bases from J, the gap between germline ends came to 17 bases. The chain's CDR3 is CSVEGASRSLTDTQYF. In DNA, the CDR3 is TGCAGCGTTGAAGGCGCCTCGAGGTCCTTAACAGATACGCAGTATTTT.

This clonotype was detected many times. This chain connects TRBV11-2 to TRBJ2-7, with D unclear. Germline CDR1 reads SGHAT; CDR2 reads FQNNGV. Trimming took off 4 bases at V and 1 base at J, with 14 bases between the two ends. The CDR3 is 15 residues long. CDR3: CASSSPGSGSYEQYF. The CDR3 DNA sequence: TGTGCCAGCAGCTCCCCGGGTTCTGGGTCCTACGAGCAGTACTTC.

This clonotype has more than one count but fewer than ten. The V gene is TRBV20-1, the J gene TRBJ2-1; 11 bases fit TRBD2. CDR3 length: 17 amino acids. Germline V gene sequence: CDR1 DFQATT, CDR2 SNEGSKA (reference sequence). The ends lost 5 bases at V and 2 bases at J; junction bases unmatched: 11. DNA for the CDR3: TGCAGTGCTCGGCCCCACCGACTAGCGGGGACCTACAATGAGCAGTTCTTC. It yields the protein CSARPHRLAGTYNEQFF.

This clonotype was seen many times. The chain joins TRBV10-3 to TRBJ1-1; no definite D call. CDR1 ENHRY and CDR2 SYGVKD come from the germline V gene. With 0 bases removed from V and 2 bases from J, the gap between germline ends came to 7 bases. The CDR3 loop spans 14 amino acids. The CDR3 here is CAISESGGNTEAFF. The CDR3 nucleotides are TGTGCCATCAGTGAGTCGGGCGGAAACACTGAAGCTTTCTTT.

The sample holds a few counts of this clonotype. V gene TRBV6-1 combines with J gene TRBJ2-7; 8 nucleotides line up with TRBD1. V dropped 5 bases and J dropped 7; count of bases not matched to a gene: 19. This CDR3 is built from 17 residues. The germline CDR1 and CDR2 sequences are MNHNS and SASEGT. The chain's CDR3 is CASSKGDRGVFLEEQYF. CDR3 coding DNA: TGTGCCAGCAGTAAGGGAGACAGGGGCGTTTTTCTGGAAGAGCAGTACTTC.

This clonotype was observed a handful of times. This rearrangement joins TRBV27 to TRBJ2-1; 10 bases map to TRBD1. Germline trimming cut 5 bases from V and 9 bases from J; bases unmatched to any gene: 10. The length of the CDR3 is 15 residues. Germline lookup yields CDR1 MNHEY and CDR2 SMNVEV (reference sequence). CDR3 sequence (DNA): TGTGCCAGCAGTGAAGACAGGGGGCGCGGGTTTGAGCAGTTCTTC. It specifies CASSEDRGRGFEQFF.